One and the same sample provided the 4 T cell receptor beta chains below, sequenced in a study of T cell repertoires in cytomegalovirus infection. TCRdb itself ran the reads through MiXCR, one entry per CDR3 protein. Of 500,000 to 600,000 distinct CDR3 sequences in the sample, approximately 15% are singletons; the top ten hold more than 20%. The sequenced sample consisted of CD8+ T cells from PBMCs. These receptors all stem from a human donor in good health (CMV status not recorded). Some clones in this sample may be carry-over from other donors' samples.

V and J are TRBV6-2 or TRBV6-3 and TRBJ2-5; 7 bases are a match to TRBD2. CDR1 is MNHEY and CDR2 is SVGEGT in the germline V gene. With 9 bases clipped from V and 9 bases from J, the junction kept 28 bases outside the gene matches. The CDR3 consists of 18 residues. CDR3 loop: CARSIPGGLVGVRESQYF. The CDR3 DNA reads TGTGCCAGAAGTATACCCGGTGGACTAGTGGGGGTAAGGGAGTCCCAGTACTTC.

The chain has TRBV19 and TRBJ2-1, with 10 bases matching TRBD1. The V and J ends lost 1 base and 3 bases, in that order; junction bases with no gene match: 9. This CDR3 has 18 amino acids. CDR1 is LNHDA and CDR2 is SQIVND in the germline V gene (reference sequence). The CDR3 loop reads CASSIVVGRDRGYNEQFF. The CDR3 DNA is TGTGCCAGTAGTATAGTCGTGGGGAGGGACAGGGGCTACAATGAGCAGTTCTTC.

This clonotype was seen many times. The chain joins TRBV29-1 to TRBJ2-7; TRBD2 matches 8 bases. After removal of 7 bases from V and 8 bases from J, the junction contained 13 bases not matched to a gene. There are 13 residues in the CDR3. From germline, CDR1 is SQVTM and CDR2 ANQGSEA. CDR3 loop: CSAGDGRALKQYF. In DNA form, the CDR3 reads TGCAGCGCGGGGGACGGGAGGGCCTTAAAGCAGTACTTC.

Worth noting for this clonotype: This clone may be a read error of a much larger clone one base away. The V call is TRBV6-5, the J call TRBJ2-1; D unresolved. This CDR3 comprises 15 residues. The V gene's germline CDR1 is MNHEY and CDR2 SVGAGI. V gave up 2 bases and J gave up 0 bases, with 8 bases separating them. The CDR3 sequence: CASSYRQSSYNEQFF. CDR3 bases: TGTGCCAGCAGTTACAGGCAGAGCTCCTACAATGAGCAGTTCTTC.